This T cell receptor beta chain was recovered during a study of beta chain features in type 1 diabetes. Expressed TCRB transcripts were sequenced after all isolated RNA was converted to cDNA. Sequenced by immunoSEQ multiplex PCR; TCRdb stores in-frame clones only, minus some. The table includes fewer than 350,000 clones, roughly 8% detected once. Trimming cost V 0 bases and J 8 bases, with 30 bases left between them. This CDR3 comprises 20 residues. Germline values: CDR1 SGHRS, CDR2 YFSETQ. This chain uses TRBV5-1 with TRBJ2-4; possibly TRBD1 for D (5 bases). The clonotype originates from a woman younger than 35 in good health. The sample taken for sequencing was central memory CD4+ T cells from blood. CDR3 in DNA: TGCGCCAGCAGCTTGGATAGAAACTTTGGGGCTCGCAGGGCTCGGGACATTCAGTACTTC. Its protein product is CASSLDRNFGARRARDIQYF.